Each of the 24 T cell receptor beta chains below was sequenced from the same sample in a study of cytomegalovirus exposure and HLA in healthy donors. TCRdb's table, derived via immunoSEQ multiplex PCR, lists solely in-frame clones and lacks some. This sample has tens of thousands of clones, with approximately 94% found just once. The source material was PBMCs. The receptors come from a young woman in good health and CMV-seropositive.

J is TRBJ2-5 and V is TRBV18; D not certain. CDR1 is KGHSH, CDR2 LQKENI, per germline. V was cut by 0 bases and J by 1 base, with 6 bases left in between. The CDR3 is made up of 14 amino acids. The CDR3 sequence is CASSPPWAQETQYF. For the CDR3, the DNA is TGTGCCAGCTCACCACCCTGGGCCCAAGAGACCCAGTACTTC.

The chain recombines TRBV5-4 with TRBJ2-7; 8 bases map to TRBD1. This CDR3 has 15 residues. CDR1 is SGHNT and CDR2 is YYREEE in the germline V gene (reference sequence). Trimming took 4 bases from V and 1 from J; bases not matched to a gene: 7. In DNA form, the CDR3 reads TGTGCCAGCAGCACGAGACAGGGGAGTTCCTACGAGCAGTACTTC. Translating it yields CASSTRQGSSYEQYF. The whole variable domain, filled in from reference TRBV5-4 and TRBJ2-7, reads ETGVTQSPTHLIKTRGQQVTLRCSSQSGHNTVSWYQQALGQGPQFIFQYYREEENGRGNFPPRFSGLQFPNYSSELNVNALELDDSALYLCASSTRQGSSYEQYFGPGTRLTVT.

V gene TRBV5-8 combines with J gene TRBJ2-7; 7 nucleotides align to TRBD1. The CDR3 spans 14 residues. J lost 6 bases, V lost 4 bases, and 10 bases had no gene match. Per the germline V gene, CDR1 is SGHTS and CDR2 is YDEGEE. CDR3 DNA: TGTGCCAGCAGCCTACCTATCGACAGGGCCGAGCAGTACTTC. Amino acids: CASSLPIDRAEQYF.

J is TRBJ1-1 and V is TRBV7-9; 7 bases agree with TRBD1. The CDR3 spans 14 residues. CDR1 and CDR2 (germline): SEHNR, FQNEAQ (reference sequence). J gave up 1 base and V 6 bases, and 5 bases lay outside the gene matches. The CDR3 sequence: CASSMGQPNTEAFF. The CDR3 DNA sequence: TGTGCCAGCAGTATGGGACAGCCGAACACTGAAGCTTTCTTT.

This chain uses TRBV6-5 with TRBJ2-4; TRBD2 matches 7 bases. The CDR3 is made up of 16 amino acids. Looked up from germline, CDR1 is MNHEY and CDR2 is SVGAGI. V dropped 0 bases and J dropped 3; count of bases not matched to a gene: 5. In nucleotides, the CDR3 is TGTGCCAGCAGTTACTCGGGGGGGGAAGGCAAAAACATTCAGTACTTC. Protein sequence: CASSYSGGEGKNIQYF.

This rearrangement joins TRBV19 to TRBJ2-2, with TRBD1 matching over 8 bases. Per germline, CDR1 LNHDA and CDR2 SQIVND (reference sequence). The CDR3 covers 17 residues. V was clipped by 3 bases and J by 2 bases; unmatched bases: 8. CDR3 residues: CASSILLDRVNTGELFF. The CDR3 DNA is TGTGCCAGTAGTATTCTATTGGACAGGGTAAACACCGGGGAGCTGTTTTTT.

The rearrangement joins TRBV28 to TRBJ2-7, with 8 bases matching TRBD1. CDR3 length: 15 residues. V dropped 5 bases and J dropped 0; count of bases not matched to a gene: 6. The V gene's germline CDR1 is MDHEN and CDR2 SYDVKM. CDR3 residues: CASSRGGQASYEQYF. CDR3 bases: TGTGCCAGCAGTAGAGGGGGACAGGCCTCCTACGAGCAGTACTTC.

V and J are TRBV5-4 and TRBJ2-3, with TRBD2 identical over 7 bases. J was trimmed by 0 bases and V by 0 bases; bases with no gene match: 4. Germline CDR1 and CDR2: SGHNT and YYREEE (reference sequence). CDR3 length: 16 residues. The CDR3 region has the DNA TGTGCCAGCAGCTTGGCGGGACTACGAAGCACAGATACGCAGTATTTT. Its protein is CASSLAGLRSTDTQYF.

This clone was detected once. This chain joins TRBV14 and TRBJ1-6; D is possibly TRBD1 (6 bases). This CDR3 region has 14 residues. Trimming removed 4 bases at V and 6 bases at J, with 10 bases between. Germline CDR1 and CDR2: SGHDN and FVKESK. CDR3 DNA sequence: TGTGCCAGCAGCCGACAGGTTCTTAATTCACCCCTCCACTTT. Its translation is CASSRQVLNSPLHF.

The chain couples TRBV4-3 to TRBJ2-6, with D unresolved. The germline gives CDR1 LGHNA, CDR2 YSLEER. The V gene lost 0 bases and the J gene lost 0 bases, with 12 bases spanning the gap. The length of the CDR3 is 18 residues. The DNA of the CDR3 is TGCGCCAGCAGCCAAGATCAAGTGGAGTTCTCTGGGGCCAACGTCCTGACTTTC. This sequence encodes CASSQDQVEFSGANVLTF.

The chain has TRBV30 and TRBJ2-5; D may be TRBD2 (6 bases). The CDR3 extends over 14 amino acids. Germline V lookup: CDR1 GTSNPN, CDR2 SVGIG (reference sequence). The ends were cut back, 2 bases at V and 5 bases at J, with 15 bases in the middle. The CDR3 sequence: CAWSLGGTWETQYF. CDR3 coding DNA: TGTGCCTGGAGTCTCGGAGGGACGTGGGAGACCCAGTACTTC.

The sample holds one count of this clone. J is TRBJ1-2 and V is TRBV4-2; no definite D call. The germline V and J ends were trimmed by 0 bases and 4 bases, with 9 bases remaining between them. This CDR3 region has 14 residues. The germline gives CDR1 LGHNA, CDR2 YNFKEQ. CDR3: CASSQDGRSYGYTF. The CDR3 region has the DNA TGTGCCAGCAGCCAAGACGGCAGGTCCTATGGCTACACCTTC.

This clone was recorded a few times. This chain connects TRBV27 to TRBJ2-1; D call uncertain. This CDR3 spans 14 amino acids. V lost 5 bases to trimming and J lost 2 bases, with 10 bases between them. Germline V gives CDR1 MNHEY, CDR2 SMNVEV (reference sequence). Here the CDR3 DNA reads TGTGCCAGCAGTCATAGAAGCCCCTACAATGAGCAGTTCTTC. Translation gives CASSHRSPYNEQFF.

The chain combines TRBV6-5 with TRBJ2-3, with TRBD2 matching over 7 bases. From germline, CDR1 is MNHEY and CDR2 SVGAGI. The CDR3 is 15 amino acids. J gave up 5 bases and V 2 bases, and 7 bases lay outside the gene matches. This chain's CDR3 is CASSYLAGVRDTQYF. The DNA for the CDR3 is TGTGCCAGCAGTTACCTCGCGGGAGTCCGAGATACGCAGTATTTT.

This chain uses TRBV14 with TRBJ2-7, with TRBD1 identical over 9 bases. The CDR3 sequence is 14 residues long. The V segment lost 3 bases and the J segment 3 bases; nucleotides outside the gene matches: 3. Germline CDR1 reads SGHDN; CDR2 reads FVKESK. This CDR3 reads CASSQPGQGYEQYF. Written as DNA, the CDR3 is TGTGCCAGCAGCCAGCCGGGACAGGGCTACGAGCAGTACTTC. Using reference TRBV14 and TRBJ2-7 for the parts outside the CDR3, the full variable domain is EAGVTQFPSHSVIEKGQTVTLRCDPISGHDNLYWYRRVMGKEIKFLLHFVKESKQDESGMPNNRFLAERTGGTYSTLKVQPAELEDSGVYFCASSQPGQGYEQYFGPGTRLTVT.

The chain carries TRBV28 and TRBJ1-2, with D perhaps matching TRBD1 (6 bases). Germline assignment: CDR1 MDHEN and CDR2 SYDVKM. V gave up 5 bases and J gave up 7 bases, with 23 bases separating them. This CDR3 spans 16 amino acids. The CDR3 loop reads CASSHFLEQGFGGYTF. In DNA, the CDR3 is TGTGCCAGCAGTCATTTTCTCGAACAGGGATTCGGTGGCTACACCTTC.

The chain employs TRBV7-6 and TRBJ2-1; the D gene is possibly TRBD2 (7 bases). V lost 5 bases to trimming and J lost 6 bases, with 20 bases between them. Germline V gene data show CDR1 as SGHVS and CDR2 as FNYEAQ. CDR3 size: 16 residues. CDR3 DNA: TGTGCCAGCAGCGCGCCCAATCGGGGGGCGATCAATGAGCAGTTCTTC. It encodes CASSAPNRGAINEQFF.

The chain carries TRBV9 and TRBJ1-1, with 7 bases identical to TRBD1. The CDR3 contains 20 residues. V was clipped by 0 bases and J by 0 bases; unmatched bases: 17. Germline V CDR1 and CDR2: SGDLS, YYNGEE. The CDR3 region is CASSVEETGNGVGMNTEAFF. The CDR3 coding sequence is TGTGCCAGCAGCGTAGAGGAGACAGGGAACGGAGTAGGGATGAACACTGAAGCTTTCTTT.

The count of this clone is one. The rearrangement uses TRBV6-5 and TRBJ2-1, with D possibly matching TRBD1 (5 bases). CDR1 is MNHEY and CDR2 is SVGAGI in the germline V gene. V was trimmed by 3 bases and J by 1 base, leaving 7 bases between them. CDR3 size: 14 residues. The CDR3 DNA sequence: TGTGCCAGCAGTTATTCAGGGTCCTACAATGAGCAGTTCTTC. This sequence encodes CASSYSGSYNEQFF.

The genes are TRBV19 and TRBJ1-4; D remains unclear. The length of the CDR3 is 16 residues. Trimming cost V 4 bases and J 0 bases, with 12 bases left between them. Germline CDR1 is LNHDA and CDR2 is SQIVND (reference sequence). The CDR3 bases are TGTGCCAGTAGTAAGAGGGCCATACCAACTAATGAAAAACTGTTTTTT. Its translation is CASSKRAIPTNEKLFF.

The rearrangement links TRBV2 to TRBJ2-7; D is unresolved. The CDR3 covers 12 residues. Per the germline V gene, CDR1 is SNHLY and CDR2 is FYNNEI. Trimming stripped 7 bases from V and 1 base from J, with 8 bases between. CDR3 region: CASKAYSYEQYF. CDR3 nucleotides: TGTGCCAGCAAAGCGTATTCCTACGAGCAGTACTTC.

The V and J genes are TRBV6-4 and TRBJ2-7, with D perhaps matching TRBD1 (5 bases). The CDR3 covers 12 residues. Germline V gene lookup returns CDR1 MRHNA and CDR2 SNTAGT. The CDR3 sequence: CASSLRGRGWPV. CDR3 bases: TGTGCCAGCAGTTTAAGAGGAAGGGGTTGGCCGGTC.

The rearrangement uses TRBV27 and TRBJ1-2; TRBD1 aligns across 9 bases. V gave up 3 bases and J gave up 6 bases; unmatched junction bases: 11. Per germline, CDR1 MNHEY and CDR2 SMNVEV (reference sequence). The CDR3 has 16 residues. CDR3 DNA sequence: TGTGCCAGCAGTTTTCTCCCGGGACAGGGTTGGGATGGCTACACCTTC. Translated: CASSFLPGQGWDGYTF.

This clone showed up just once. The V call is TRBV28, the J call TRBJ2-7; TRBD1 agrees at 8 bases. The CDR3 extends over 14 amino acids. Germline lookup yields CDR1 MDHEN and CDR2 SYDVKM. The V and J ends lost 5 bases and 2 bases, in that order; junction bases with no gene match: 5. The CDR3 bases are TGTGCCAGCAGTCTATTGACAGGGGCCTACGAGCAGTACTTC. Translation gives CASSLLTGAYEQYF. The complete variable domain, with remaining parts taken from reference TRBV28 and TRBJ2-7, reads DVKVTQSSRYLVKRTGEKVFLECVQDMDHENMFWYRQDPGLGLRLIYFSYDVKMKEKGDIPEGYSVSREKKERFSLILESASTNQTSMYLCASSLLTGAYEQYFGPGTRLTVT.